This TCR beta chain comes out of a study of T cell responses to AZD1222 COVID-19 vaccine. Worth noting for this clone: The antigen remains unidentified.

The table came from immunoSEQ multiplex PCR; TCRdb's copy has only in-frame clones and leaves some out. The repertoire includes 160,000 or so clones, about 87% of them detected once, and about 4.3% sits in the top ten. The CDR3 covers 11 residues. V gave up 5 bases and J gave up 5 bases, with 9 bases separating them. Germline V gene sequence: CDR1 SQVTM, CDR2 ANQGSEA. General observations from the study: Spike was spanned by vaccine-associated CD4 TCRs, which were dominant at 160-218 and 743-854. Females outnumbered males among donors, who were mostly white British; clonal diversity was possibly underestimated.

This receptor was taken from an adult who received the MenACWY meningococcal vaccine as a control. The sequenced sample was peripheral blood, obtained 28 days after the second dose of the MenACWY control vaccine. This chain uses TRBV29-1 with TRBJ1-1, with D hard to call. The CDR3: CSVKDRTEAFF. The CDR3 DNA reads TGCAGCGTTAAGGACCGAACTGAAGCTTTCTTT.